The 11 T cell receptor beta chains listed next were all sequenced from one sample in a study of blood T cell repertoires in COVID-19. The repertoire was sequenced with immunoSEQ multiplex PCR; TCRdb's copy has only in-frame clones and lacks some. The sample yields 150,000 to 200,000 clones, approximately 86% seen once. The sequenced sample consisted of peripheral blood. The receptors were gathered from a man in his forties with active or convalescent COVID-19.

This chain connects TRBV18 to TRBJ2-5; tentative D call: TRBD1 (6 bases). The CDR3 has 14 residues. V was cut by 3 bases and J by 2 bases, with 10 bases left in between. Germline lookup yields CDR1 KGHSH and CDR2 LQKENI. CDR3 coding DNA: TGTGCCAGCTCACCCGGACAGATACAAGAGACCCAGTACTTC. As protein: CASSPGQIQETQYF.

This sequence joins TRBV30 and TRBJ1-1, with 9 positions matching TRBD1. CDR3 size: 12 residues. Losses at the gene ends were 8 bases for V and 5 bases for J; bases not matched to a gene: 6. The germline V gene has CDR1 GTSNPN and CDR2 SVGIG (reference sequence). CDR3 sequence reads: CAVRQGGTEAFF. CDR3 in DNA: TGTGCCGTTCGACAGGGGGGAACTGAAGCTTTCTTT.

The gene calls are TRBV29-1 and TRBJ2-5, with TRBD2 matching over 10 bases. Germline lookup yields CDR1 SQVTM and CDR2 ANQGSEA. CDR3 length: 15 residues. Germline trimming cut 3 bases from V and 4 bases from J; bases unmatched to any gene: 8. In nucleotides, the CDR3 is TGCAGCGTTGACACTAGCGGGGAACTTGGAGAGACCCAGTACTTC. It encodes CSVDTSGELGETQYF.

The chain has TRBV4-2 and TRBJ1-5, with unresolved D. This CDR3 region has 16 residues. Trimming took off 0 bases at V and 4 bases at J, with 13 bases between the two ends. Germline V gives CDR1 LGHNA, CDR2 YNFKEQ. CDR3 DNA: TGTGCCAGCAGCCAAGAGCCTGAAATCGGGAATCAGCCCCAGCATTTT. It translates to CASSQEPEIGNQPQHF.

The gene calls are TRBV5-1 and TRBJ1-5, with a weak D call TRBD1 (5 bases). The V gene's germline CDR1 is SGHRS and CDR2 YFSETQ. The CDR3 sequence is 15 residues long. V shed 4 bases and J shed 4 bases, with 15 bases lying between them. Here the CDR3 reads CASSPGGVPNQPQHF. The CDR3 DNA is TGCGCCAGCAGCCCGGGGGGGGTCCCTAATCAGCCCCAGCATTTT.

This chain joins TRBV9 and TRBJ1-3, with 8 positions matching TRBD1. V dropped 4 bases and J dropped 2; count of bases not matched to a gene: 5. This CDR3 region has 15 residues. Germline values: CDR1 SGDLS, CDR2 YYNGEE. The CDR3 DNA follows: TGTGCCAGCAGCCCTTCGACAGGGGCTGGAAACACCATATATTTT. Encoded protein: CASSPSTGAGNTIYF.

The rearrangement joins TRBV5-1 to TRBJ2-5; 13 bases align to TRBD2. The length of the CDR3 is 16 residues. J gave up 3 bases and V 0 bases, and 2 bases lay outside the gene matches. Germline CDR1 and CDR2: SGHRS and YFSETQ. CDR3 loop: CASSLGTSGGEETQYF. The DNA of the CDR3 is TGCGCCAGCAGCTTGGGGACTAGCGGGGGTGAAGAGACCCAGTACTTC. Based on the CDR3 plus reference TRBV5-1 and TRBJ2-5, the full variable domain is KAGVTQTPRYLIKTRGQQVTLSCSPISGHRSVSWYQQTPGQGLQFLFEYFSETQRNKGNFPGRFSGRQFSNSRSEMNVSTLELGDSALYLCASSLGTSGGEETQYFGPGTRLLVL.

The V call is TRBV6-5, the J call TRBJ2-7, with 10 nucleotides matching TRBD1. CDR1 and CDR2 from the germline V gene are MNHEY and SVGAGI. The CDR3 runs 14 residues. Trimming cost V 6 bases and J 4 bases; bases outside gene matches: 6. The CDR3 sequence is CASRRQGATYEQYF. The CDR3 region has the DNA TGTGCCAGCAGAAGACAGGGGGCGACGTACGAGCAGTACTTC.

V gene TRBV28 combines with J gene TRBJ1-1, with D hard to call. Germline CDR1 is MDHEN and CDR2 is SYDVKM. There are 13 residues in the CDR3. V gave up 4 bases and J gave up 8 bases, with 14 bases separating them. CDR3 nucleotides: TGTGCCAGCAGTTACCCCTTCACCGGGGAAGCTTTCTTT. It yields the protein CASSYPFTGEAFF.

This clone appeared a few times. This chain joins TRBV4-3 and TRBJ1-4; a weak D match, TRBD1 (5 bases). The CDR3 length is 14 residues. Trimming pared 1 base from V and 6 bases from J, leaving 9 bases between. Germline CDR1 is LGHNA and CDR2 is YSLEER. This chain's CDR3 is CASSQGGQDEKLFF. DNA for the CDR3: TGCGCCAGCAGCCAAGGGGGCCAGGATGAAAAACTGTTTTTT.

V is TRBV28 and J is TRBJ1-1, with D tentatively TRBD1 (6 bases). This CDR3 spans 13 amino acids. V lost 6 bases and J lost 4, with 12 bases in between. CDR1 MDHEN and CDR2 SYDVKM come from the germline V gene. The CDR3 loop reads CASRNQGITEAFF. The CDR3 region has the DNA TGTGCCAGCAGAAACCAGGGGATCACTGAAGCTTTCTTT.